Below are 8 T cell receptor beta chains sequenced from a single sample in a study of blood T cell repertoires in COVID-19. Using immunoSEQ multiplex PCR, the repertoire was profiled, and TCRdb retains in-frame clones only, with some absent. The profile covers about 210,000 clones, with around four fifths appearing a single time and 2% to 3% taken by the ten largest. The specimen was peripheral blood. These receptors originate from a woman between 35 and 50 years old with active or convalescent COVID-19.

The chain joins TRBV11-2 to TRBJ2-2; D call uncertain. Trimming shortened V by 3 bases and J by 6 bases, and 8 bases separated the two germline ends. Germline V gene data show CDR1 as SGHAT and CDR2 as FQNNGV. CDR3 length: 13 residues. The CDR3 nucleotides read TGTGCCAGCAGCTTTAGTGGGCCCGGGGAGCTGTTTTTT. Protein: CASSFSGPGELFF.

The DNA for the CDR3 is TGTGCCAGCAGTTCCTTCAAATTGACAGGGGGTGAGCAGTTCTTC. Translated, it gives CASSSFKLTGGEQFF. This rearrangement joins TRBV6-6 to TRBJ2-1, with TRBD1 matching over 9 bases. The germline CDR1 and CDR2 sequences are MNHNY and SVGAGI (reference sequence). This CDR3 is 15 amino acids long. After removal of 4 bases from V and 9 bases from J, the junction contained 10 bases not matched to a gene.

This chain joins TRBV5-1 and TRBJ1-4, with D possibly TRBD1 on 6 matching bases. Germline CDR1 reads SGHRS; CDR2 reads YFSETQ. The CDR3 is 15 residues long. Trimming left V 0 bases short and J 1 base short, with 7 bases between. CDR3 DNA sequence: TGCGCCAGCAGCTTGGCAGGGGAAACTAATGAAAAACTGTTTTTT. It translates to CASSLAGETNEKLFF.

The count of this clone is one. J is TRBJ1-1 and V is TRBV5-6; D is ambiguous. The germline V gene has CDR1 SGHDT and CDR2 YYEEEE. This CDR3 has 13 residues. V was clipped by 1 base and J by 1 base, with 5 bases between them. This CDR3 is CASSLTQNTEAFF. DNA for the CDR3: TGTGCCAGCAGCTTGACACAGAACACTGAAGCTTTCTTT.

This chain joins TRBV27 and TRBJ2-7; the match to TRBD1 covers 9 bases. Per germline, CDR1 MNHEY and CDR2 SMNVEV (reference sequence). This CDR3 is 15 amino acids long. Unmatched junction bases numbered 11, after V lost 4 bases and J lost 7 bases. The CDR3 sequence is CASSSPQGARYEQYF. In DNA form, the CDR3 reads TGTGCCAGCAGTTCCCCACAGGGGGCGCGGTATGAGCAGTACTTC.

The chain uses TRBV29-1 and TRBJ1-1; 7 positions match TRBD1. The CDR3 extends over 14 amino acids. The V segment lost 7 bases and the J segment 6 bases; nucleotides outside the gene matches: 14. Germline V gene sequence: CDR1 SQVTM, CDR2 ANQGSEA. The CDR3 sequence is CSAPRAGQEAEAFF. Written as DNA, the CDR3 is TGCAGCGCCCCTCGCGCCGGACAGGAGGCTGAAGCTTTCTTT.

V is TRBV18 and J is TRBJ2-3, with 7 bases matching TRBD2. The CDR3 length is 15 residues. V was pared by 2 bases and J by 6 bases, with 8 bases of the junction left unmatched. Germline CDR1 and CDR2: KGHSH and LQKENI. CDR3 in amino acids: CASSPGGGRADTQYF. The CDR3 nucleotides are TGTGCCAGCTCACCAGGCGGGGGTAGGGCGGATACGCAGTATTTT.

This clone was counted once. The J gene is TRBJ1-2, the V gene TRBV18; D gene uncertain. Germline V lookup: CDR1 KGHSH, CDR2 LQKENI. V lost 6 bases to trimming and J lost 8 bases, with 16 bases between them. The CDR3 covers 13 residues. The CDR3 here is CASSPRVAEGYTF. DNA of the CDR3: TGTGCCAGCTCGCCTCGGGTGGCGGAGGGCTACACCTTC.